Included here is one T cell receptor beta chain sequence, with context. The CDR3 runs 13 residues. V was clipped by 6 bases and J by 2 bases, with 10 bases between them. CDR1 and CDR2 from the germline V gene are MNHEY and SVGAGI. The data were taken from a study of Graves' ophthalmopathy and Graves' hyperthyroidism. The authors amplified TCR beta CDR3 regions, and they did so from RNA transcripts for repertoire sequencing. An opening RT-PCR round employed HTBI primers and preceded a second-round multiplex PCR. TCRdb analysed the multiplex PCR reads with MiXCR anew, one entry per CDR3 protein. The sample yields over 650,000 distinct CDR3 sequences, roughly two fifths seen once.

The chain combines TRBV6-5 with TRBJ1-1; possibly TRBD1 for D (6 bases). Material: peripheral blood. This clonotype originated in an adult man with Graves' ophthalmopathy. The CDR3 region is CASRWGLNTEAFF. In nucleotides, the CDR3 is TGTGCCAGCAGGTGGGGGCTCAACACTGAAGCTTTCTTT.